This note documents a single TCR beta chain sequence. The sample comes from a study of blood T cells in healthy people across ages. Roughly 10 milliliters of peripheral blood were drawn from each donor. The CDR3 spans 14 residues. From germline, CDR1 is SGHVS and CDR2 FQNEAQ. The V end was cut by 2 bases, the J end by 1 base, with 7 bases between. Sample-barcoded 5' priming and a J-beta primer mix drove a second PCR of about 6 to 12 cycles. One entry per CDR3 protein, called by TCRdb with MiXCR from the 5' RACE reads. Of around 800,000 distinct CDR3 sequences in the sample, 40% to 50% were seen once. The TCR sequence derives from a man aged 55 to 70 in good health. Sequencing used blood. The chain recombines TRBV7-8 with TRBJ2-3, with D hard to call. The CDR3 reads CASSLYTRTDTQYF. For the CDR3, the DNA is TGTGCCAGCAGCTTATACACACGCACAGATACGCAGTATTTT.